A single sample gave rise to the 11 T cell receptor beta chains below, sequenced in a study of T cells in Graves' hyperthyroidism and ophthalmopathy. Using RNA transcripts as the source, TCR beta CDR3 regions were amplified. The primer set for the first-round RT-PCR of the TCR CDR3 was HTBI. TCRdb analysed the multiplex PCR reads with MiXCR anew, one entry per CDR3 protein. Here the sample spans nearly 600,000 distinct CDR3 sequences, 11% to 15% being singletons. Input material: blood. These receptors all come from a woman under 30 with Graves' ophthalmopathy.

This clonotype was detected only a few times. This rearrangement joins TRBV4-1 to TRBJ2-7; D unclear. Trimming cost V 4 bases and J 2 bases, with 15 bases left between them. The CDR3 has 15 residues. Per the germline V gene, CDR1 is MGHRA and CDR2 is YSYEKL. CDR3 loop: CASSPQRLTTYEQYF. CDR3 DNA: TGCGCCAGCAGCCCACAACGATTAACTACCTACGAGCAGTACTTC.

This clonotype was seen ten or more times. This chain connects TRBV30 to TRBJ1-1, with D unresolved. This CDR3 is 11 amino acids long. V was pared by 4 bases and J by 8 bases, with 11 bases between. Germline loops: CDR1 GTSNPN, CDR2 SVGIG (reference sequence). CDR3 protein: CAWKEMTEAFF. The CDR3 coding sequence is TGTGCCTGGAAGGAGATGACAGAAGCTTTCTTT.

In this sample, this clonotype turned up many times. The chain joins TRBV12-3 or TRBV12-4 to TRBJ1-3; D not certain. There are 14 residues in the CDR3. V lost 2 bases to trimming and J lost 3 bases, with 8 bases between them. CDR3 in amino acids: CASSLSSYGNTIYF. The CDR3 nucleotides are TGTGCCAGCAGTTTATCCAGTTATGGAAACACCATATATTTT.

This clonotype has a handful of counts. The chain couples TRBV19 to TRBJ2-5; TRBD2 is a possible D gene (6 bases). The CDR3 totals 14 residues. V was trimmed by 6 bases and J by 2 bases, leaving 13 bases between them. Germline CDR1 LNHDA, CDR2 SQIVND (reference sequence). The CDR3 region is CASRARDRQETQYF. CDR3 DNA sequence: TGTGCCAGTAGGGCGCGGGATAGGCAAGAGACCCAGTACTTC.

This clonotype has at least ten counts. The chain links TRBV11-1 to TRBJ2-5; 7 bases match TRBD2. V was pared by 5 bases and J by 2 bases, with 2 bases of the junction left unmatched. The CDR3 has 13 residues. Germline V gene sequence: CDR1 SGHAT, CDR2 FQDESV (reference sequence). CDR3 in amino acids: CASSSGIQETQYF. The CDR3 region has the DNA TGTGCCAGCAGCAGCGGGATTCAAGAGACCCAGTACTTC.

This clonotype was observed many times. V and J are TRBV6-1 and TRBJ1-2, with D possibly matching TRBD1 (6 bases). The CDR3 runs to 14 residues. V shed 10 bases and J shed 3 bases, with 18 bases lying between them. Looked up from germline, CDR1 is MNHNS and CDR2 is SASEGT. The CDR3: CATREQGGYYGYTF. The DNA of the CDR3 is TGTGCCACCCGAGAACAGGGAGGCTACTATGGCTACACCTTC.

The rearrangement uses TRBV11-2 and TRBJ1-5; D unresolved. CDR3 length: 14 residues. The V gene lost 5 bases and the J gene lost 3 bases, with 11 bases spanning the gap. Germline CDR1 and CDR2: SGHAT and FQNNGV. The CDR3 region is CASSPRVPNQPQHF. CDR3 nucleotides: TGTGCCAGCAGCCCCCGGGTCCCCAATCAGCCCCAGCATTTT.

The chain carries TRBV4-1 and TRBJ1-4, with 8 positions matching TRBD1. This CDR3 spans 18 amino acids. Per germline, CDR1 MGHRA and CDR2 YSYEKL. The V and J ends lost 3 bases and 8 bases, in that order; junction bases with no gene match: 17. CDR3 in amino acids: CASSHARGQPNPLEKLFF. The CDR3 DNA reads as TGCGCCAGCAGCCACGCCAGGGGGCAGCCCAACCCTTTGGAAAAACTGTTTTTT.

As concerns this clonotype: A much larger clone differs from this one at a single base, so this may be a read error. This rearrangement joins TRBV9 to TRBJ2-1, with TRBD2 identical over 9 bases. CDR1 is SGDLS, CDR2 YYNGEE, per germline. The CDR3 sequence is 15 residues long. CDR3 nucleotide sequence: TGTGTCAGCAGCGTAGCGGGAGCCCTGGACAATGAGCAGTTCTTC. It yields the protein CVSSVAGALDNEQFF.

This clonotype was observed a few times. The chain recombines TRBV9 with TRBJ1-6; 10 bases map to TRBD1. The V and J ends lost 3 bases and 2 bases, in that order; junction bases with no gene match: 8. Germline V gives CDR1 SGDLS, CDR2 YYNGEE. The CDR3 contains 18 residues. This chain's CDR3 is CASSASGTGDTYNSPLHF. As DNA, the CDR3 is TGTGCCAGCAGCGCCTCCGGGACAGGGGACACCTATAATTCACCCCTCCACTTT.

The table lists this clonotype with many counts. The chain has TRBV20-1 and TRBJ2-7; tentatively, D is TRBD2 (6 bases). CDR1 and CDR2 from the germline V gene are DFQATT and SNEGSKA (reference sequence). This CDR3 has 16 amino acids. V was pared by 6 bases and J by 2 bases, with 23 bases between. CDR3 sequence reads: CSASGPLADAPYEQYF. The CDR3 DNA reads TGCAGTGCCAGCGGGCCTTTAGCGGACGCACCCTACGAGCAGTACTTC.